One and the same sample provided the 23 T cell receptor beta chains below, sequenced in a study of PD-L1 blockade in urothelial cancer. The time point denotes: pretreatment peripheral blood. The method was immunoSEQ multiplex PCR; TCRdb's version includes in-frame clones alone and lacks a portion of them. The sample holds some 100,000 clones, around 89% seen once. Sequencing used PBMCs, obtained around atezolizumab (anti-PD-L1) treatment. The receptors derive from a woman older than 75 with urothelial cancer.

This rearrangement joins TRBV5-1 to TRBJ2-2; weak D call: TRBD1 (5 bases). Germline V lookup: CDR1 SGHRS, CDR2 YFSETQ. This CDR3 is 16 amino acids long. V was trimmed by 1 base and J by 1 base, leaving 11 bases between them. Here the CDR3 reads CASSLMAQGNTGELFF. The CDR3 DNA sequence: TGCGCCAGCAGCTTGATGGCGCAGGGGAACACCGGGGAGCTGTTTTTT.

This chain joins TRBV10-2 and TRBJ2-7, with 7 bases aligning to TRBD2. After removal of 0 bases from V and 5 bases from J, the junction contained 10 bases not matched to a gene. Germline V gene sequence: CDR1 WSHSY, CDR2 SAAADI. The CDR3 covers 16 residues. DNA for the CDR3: TGCGCCAGCAGTGAGTCGTTTGGGGGAGGGATCCACGAGCAGTACTTC. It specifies CASSESFGGGIHEQYF.

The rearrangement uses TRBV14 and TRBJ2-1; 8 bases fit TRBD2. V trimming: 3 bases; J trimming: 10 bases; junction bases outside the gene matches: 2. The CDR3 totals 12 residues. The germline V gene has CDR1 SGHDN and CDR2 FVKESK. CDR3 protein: CASSQRLAEQFF. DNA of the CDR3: TGTGCCAGCAGCCAGAGACTAGCGGAGCAGTTCTTC.

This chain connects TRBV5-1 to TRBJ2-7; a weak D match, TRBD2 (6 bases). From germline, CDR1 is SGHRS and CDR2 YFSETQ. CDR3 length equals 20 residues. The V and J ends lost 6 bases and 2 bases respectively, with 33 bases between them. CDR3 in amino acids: CASTPAGAGLPGLNPYEQYF. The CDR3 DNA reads TGCGCCAGCACCCCGGCCGGCGCAGGCCTACCGGGACTCAATCCCTACGAGCAGTACTTC.

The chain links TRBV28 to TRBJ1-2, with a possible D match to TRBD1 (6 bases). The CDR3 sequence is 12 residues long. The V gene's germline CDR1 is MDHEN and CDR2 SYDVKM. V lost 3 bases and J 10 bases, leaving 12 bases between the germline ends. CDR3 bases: TGTGCCAGCAGTTTTCAGGGGCTTGACTACACCTTC. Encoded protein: CASSFQGLDYTF.

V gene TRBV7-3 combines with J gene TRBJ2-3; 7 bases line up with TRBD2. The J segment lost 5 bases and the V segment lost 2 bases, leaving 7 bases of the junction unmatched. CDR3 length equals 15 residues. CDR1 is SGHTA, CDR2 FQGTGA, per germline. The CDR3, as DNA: TGTGCCAGCAGCTTACAGCGGGGTGGGAGAGATACGCAGTATTTT. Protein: CASSLQRGGRDTQYF.

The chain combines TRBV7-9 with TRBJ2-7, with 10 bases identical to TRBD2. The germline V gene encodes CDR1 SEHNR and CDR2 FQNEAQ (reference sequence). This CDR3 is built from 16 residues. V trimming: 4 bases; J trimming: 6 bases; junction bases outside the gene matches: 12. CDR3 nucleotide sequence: TGTGCCAGCAGCTCGCGACCAGGGCTAGCGGGAGCCGAGCAGTACTTC. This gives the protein CASSSRPGLAGAEQYF.

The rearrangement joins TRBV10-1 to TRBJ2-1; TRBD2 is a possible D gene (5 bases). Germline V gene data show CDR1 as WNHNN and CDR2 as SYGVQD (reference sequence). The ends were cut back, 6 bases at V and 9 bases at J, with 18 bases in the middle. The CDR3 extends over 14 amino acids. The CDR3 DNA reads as TGCGCCAGCAGCGAGGTGTTGAGGGCCGGTGAGCAGTTCTTC. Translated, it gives CASSEVLRAGEQFF.

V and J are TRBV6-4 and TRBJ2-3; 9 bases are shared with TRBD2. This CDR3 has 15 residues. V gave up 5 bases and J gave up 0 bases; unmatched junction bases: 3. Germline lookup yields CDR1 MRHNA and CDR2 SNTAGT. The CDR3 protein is CASSPLAGSTDTQYF. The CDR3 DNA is TGTGCCAGCAGTCCACTAGCGGGTAGCACAGATACGCAGTATTTT.

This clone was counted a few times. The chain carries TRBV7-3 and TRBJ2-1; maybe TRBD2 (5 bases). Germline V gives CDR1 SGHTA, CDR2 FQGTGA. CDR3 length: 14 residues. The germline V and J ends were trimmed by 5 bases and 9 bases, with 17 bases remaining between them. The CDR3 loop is CASSLDQSEGEQFF. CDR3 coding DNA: TGTGCCAGCAGCCTCGACCAGTCTGAGGGTGAGCAGTTCTTC.

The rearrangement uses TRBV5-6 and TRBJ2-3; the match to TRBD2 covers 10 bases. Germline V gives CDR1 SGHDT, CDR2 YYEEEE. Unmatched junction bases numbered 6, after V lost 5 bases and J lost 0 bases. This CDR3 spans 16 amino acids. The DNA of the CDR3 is TGTGCCAGCAGTTCGTCTAGCGGGAGAAGCACAGATACGCAGTATTTT. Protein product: CASSSSSGRSTDTQYF.

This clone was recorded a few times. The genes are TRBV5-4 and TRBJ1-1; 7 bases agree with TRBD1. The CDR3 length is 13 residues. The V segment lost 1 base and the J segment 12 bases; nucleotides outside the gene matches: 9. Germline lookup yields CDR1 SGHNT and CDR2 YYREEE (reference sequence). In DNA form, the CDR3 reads TGTGCCAGCAGCTTGAAGGGGGCCCCCGTCCCTTTCTTT. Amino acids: CASSLKGAPVPFF.

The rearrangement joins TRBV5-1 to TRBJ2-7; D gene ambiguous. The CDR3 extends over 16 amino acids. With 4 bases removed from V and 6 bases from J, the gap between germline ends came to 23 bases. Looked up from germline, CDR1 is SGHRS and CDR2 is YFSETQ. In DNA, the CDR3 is TGCGCCAGCAGCCCCGACCCAGTGGGTGCCGGCGGCGAGCAGTACTTC. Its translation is CASSPDPVGAGGEQYF.

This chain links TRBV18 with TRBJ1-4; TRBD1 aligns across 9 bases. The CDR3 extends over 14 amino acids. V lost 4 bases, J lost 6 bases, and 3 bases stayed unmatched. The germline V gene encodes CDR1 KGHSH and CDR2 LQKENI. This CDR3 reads CASSRDRVDEKLFF. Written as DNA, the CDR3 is TGTGCCAGCTCACGGGACAGGGTTGATGAAAAACTGTTTTTT. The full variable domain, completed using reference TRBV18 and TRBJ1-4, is NAGVMQNPRHLVRRRGQEARLRCSPMKGHSHVYWYRQLPEEGLKFMVYLQKENIIDESGMPKERFSAEFPKEGPSILRIQQVVRGDSAAYFCASSRDRVDEKLFFGSGTQLSVL.

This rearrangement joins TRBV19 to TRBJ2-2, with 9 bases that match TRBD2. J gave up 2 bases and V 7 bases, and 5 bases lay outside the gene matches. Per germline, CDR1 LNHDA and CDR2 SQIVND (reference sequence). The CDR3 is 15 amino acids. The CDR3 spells CASNPGLANTGELFF. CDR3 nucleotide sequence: TGTGCCAGTAATCCGGGACTAGCAAACACCGGGGAGCTGTTTTTT.

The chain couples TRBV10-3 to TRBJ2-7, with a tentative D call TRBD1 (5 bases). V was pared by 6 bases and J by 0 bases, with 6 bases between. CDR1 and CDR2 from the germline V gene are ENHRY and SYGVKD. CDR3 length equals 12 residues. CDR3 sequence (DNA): TGTGCCATCAGCAGGGCCTCCTACGAGCAGTACTTC. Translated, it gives CAISRASYEQYF.

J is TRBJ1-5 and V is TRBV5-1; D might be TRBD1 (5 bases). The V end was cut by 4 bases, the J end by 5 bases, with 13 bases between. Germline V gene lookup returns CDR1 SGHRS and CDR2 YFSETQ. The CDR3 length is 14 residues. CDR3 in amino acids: CASSDSGGDQPQHF. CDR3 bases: TGCGCCAGCAGCGACTCCGGGGGGGATCAGCCCCAGCATTTT.

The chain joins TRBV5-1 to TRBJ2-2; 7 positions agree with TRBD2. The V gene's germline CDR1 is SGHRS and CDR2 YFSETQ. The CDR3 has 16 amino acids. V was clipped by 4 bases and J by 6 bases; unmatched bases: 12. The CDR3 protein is CASSHKGRAVSGELFF. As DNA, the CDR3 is TGCGCCAGCAGCCACAAGGGGAGGGCCGTCTCCGGGGAGCTGTTTTTT.

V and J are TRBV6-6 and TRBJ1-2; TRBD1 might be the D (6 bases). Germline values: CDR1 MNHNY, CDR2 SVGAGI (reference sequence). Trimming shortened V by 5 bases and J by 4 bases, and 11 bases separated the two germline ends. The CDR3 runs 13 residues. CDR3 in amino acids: CASSVTGIYGYTF. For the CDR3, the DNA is TGTGCCAGCAGTGTAACAGGGATCTATGGCTACACCTTC.

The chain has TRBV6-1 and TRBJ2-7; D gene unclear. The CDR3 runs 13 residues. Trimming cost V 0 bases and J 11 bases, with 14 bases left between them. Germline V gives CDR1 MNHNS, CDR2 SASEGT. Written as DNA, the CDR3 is TGTGCCAGCAGTGAAGCCTTAATCGCGGATAAGTACTTC. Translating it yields CASSEALIADKYF.

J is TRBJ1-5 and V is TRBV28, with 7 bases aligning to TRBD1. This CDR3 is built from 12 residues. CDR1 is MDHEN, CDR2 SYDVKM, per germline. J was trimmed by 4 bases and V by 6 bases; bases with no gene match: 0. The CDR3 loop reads CASRQGNQPQHF. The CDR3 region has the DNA TGTGCCAGCAGACAGGGGAATCAGCCCCAGCATTTT.

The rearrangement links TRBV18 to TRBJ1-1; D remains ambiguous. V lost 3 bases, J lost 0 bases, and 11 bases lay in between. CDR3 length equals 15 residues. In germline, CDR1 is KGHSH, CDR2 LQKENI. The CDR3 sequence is CASSPRSLLNTEAFF. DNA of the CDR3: TGTGCCAGCTCACCGCGGTCCCTTTTGAACACTGAAGCTTTCTTT.

In DNA, the CDR3 is TGTGCCGCGGGGGTTAGGGGAACCTACGAGCAGTACTTC. It is translated as CAAGVRGTYEQYF. The rearrangement joins TRBV19 to TRBJ2-7; 7 bases are a match to TRBD2. This CDR3 region has 13 residues. J lost 2 bases, V lost 11 bases, and 9 bases had no gene match. Germline V lookup: CDR1 LNHDA, CDR2 SQIVND (reference sequence).